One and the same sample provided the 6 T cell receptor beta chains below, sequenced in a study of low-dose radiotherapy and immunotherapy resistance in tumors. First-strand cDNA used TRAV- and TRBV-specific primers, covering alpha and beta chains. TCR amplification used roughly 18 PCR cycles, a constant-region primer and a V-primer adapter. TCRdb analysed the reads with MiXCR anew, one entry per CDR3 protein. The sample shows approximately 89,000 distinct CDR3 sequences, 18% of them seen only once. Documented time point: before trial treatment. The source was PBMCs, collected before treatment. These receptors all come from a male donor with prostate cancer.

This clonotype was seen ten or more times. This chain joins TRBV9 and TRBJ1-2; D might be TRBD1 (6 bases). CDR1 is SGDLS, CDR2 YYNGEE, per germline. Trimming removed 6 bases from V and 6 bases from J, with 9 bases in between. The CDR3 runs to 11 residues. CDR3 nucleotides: TGTGCCAGCAATACAGGGAATGGCTACACCTTC. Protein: CASNTGNGYTF.

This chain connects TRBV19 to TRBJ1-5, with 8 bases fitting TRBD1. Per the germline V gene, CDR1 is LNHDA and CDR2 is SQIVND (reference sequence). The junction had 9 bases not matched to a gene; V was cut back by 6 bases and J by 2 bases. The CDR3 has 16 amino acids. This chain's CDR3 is CASRGYSTGGNQPQHF. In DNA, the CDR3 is TGTGCCAGTAGGGGTTACTCGACAGGGGGCAATCAGCCCCAGCATTTT.

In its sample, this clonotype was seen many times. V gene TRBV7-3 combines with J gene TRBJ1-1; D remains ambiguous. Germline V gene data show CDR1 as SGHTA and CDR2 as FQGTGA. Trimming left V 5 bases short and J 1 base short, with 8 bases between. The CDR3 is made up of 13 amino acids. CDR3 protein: CASSPTTNTEAFF. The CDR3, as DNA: TGTGCCAGCAGCCCCACAACGAACACTGAAGCTTTCTTT.

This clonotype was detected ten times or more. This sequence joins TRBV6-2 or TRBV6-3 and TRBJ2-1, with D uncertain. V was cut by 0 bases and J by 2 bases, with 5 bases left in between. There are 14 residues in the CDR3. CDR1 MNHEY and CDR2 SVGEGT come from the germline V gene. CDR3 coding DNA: TGTGCCAGCAGTTACTCGGAGACCTACAATGAGCAGTTCTTC. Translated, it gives CASSYSETYNEQFF.

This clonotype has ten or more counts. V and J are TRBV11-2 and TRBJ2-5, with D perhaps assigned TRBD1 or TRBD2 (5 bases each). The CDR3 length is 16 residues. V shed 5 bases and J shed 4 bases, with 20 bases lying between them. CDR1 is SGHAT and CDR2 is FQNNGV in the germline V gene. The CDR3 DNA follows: TGTGCCAGCAGCCCATCCCCAGTTGCAGGGAGAGAGACCCAGTACTTC. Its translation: CASSPSPVAGRETQYF.

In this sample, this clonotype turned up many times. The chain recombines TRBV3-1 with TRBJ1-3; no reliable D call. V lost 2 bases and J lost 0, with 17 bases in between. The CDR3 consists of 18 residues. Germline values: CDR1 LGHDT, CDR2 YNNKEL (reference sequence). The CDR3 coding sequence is TGTGCCAGCAGCCAATTGTGGTCTCGGAGGGTCTCTGGAAACACCATATATTTT. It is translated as CASSQLWSRRVSGNTIYF.